This T cell receptor (beta chain) derives from a study of preoperative IRX-2 immunotherapy in early breast cancer. This clone is deemed medium-sized. Treatment meaning: preoperative locoregional IRX-2 cytokine immunotherapy. Samples came from a phase Ib trial of preoperative locoregional IRX-2 cytokine immunotherapy. This CDR3 is 15 amino acids long. The V gene's germline CDR1 is SGHNT and CDR2 YENEEA. V was shortened by 5 bases and J by 4 bases, with 15 bases between the two germline ends. Repertoires were generated with immunoSEQ multiplex PCR, while TCRdb's copy carries only in-frame clones and drops some. The table records about 28,000 clones, 82% of them present only once.

Sample collection occurred from a patient treated with IRX-2 immunotherapy. This receptor was taken from a human donor with breast cancer. This chain connects TRBV11-3 to TRBJ1-3, with D perhaps matching TRBD1 (6 bases). The CDR3 bases are TGTGCCAGCAGCCTGGGGGGGCGCACCGGAAACACCATATATTTT. Translation: CASSLGGRTGNTIYF.